A single count supports the clone carrying this T cell receptor (beta chain). CDR1 and CDR2 from the germline V gene are SGDLS and YYNGEE. V was pared by 0 bases and J by 2 bases, with 4 bases between. The length of the CDR3 is 13 residues. This record comes from a study of blood T cell repertoires in COVID-19. Only in-frame clones appear in the TCRdb table, and some are missing; sequencing was by immunoSEQ multiplex PCR. The table records some 300,000 clones, approximately 86% of them present only once. This sequence was found in a woman in her 70s with COVID-19, enrolled during active disease. Input material: peripheral blood. This chain links TRBV9 with TRBJ2-3; no reliable D call. The CDR3 nucleotides are TGTGCCAGCAGCGTAGCGGTCACAGATACGCAGTATTTT. It translates to CASSVAVTDTQYF.